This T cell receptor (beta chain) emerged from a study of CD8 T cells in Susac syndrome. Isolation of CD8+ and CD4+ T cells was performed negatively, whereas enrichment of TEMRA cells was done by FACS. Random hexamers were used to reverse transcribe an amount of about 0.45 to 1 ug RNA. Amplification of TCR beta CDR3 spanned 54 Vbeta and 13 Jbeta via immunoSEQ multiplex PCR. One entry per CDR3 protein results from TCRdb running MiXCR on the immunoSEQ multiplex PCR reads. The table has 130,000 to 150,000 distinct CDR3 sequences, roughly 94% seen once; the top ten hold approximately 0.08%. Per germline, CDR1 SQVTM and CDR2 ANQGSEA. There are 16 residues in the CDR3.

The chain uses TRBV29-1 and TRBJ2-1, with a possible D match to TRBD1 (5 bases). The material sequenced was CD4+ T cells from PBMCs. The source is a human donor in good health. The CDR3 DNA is TGCACCTACGTCCCTTGGGGCTCCACGTCGAACAATGAGCAGTTCTTC. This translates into CTYVPWGSTSNNEQFF.